The 30 T cell receptor beta chains below were found in one sample sequenced in a study of CD8+ T cells in alopecia areata. Treatment here: oral pan-JAK inhibitor, 5-10 mg twice daily. After isolation, RNA underwent reverse transcription to generate cDNA as the sequencing template. TCRdb's table, derived via immunoSEQ multiplex PCR, lists solely in-frame clones and lacks some. The table lists around 86,000 clones, just over 70% of them singletons. The sequencing used CD8+ T cells sorted from blood, collected between weeks 44 and 45, from a patient treated with tofacitinib. These receptors all come from a human donor with alopecia areata.

The rearrangement links TRBV10-2 to TRBJ1-5, with D uncertain. The germline gives CDR1 WSHSY, CDR2 SAAADI. CDR3 size: 12 residues. V lost 2 bases and J 6 bases, leaving 5 bases between the germline ends. Here the CDR3 reads CASSEGFQPQHF. CDR3 DNA sequence: TGCGCCAGCAGTGAGGGGTTTCAGCCCCAGCATTTT.

This clone turned up a few times. The chain combines TRBV7-6 with TRBJ2-1, with 11 bases matching TRBD2. With V trimmed by 5 bases and J by 6 bases, 3 bases remained unmatched. This CDR3 spans 14 amino acids. Germline V gene data show CDR1 as SGHVS and CDR2 as FNYEAQ. CDR3: CASSTSGGFNEQFF. For the CDR3, the DNA is TGTGCCAGCAGCACTAGCGGGGGATTCAATGAGCAGTTCTTC.

The chain uses TRBV10-3 and TRBJ2-3; TRBD2 might be the D (6 bases). The CDR3 spans 14 residues. The germline V gene has CDR1 ENHRY and CDR2 SYGVKD. Trimming shortened V by 9 bases and J by 2 bases, and 15 bases separated the two germline ends. CDR3 region: CAIKDRDSTDTQYF. CDR3 nucleotides: TGTGCCATTAAAGACCGGGACTCCACAGATACGCAGTATTTT.

The chain carries TRBV30 and TRBJ2-7; 8 bases line up with TRBD1. CDR1 is GTSNPN and CDR2 is SVGIG in the germline V gene (reference sequence). The junction had 6 bases not matched to a gene; V was cut back by 2 bases and J by 3 bases. The CDR3 spans 14 residues. In DNA form, the CDR3 reads TGTGCCTGGAGTACTGGGACAGGCCTCTACGAGCAGTACTTC. Translating it yields CAWSTGTGLYEQYF.

This clone was found a few times. The chain joins TRBV29-1 to TRBJ1-1; D perhaps matches TRBD1 (5 bases). V gave up 1 base and J gave up 4 bases, with 13 bases separating them. Germline assignment: CDR1 SQVTM and CDR2 ANQGSEA. This CDR3 region has 14 residues. This chain's CDR3 is CSVEGGVRGTEAFF. CDR3 bases: TGCAGCGTTGAAGGAGGGGTTCGAGGCACTGAAGCTTTCTTT. Supplemented by reference TRBV29-1 and TRBJ1-1, the full variable domain reads SAVISQKPSRDICQRGTSLTIQCQVDSQVTMMFWYRQQPGQSLTLIATANQGSEATYESGFVIDKFPISRPNLTFSTLTVSNMSPEDSSIYLCSVEGGVRGTEAFFGQGTRLTVV.

This clone has just a few counts. The chain is built from TRBV13 and TRBJ2-7; no clear D gene. CDR3 length: 14 residues. CDR1 and CDR2 (germline): PRHDT, FYEKMQ (reference sequence). V was trimmed by 0 bases and J by 1 base, leaving 7 bases between them. CDR3 residues: CASSLGSTSYEQYF. The CDR3 DNA reads TGTGCCAGCAGCTTAGGGTCTACGTCCTACGAGCAGTACTTC. The whole variable domain, filled in from reference TRBV13 and TRBJ2-7, reads AAGVIQSPRHLIKEKRETATLKCYPIPRHDTVYWYQQGPGQDPQFLISFYEKMQSDKGSIPDRFSAQQFSDYHSELNMSSLELGDSALYFCASSLGSTSYEQYFGPGTRLTVT.

The chain couples TRBV4-3 to TRBJ1-1; D ambiguous. V was pared by 0 bases and J by 0 bases, with 8 bases between. Germline CDR1 reads LGHNA; CDR2 reads YSLEER. The CDR3 consists of 15 residues. The chain's CDR3 is CASSQDPSMNTEAFF. CDR3 nucleotides: TGCGCCAGCAGCCAAGACCCTTCCATGAACACTGAAGCTTTCTTT.

In regard to this clone: The junction shows a germline mismatch at one end, possibly a read error. The chain couples TRBV13 to TRBJ1-6; D unresolved. Germline V gives CDR1 PRHDT, CDR2 FYEKMQ (reference sequence). The CDR3 covers 13 residues. CDR3 loop: CASSLGTSSPLHF. In DNA form, the CDR3 reads TGTGCCAGCAGCCTAGGAACTTCTTCACCCCTCCACTTT.

This clone was counted between two and nine times. The chain employs TRBV5-6 and TRBJ1-1, with D perhaps matching TRBD1 (6 bases). The CDR3 extends over 14 amino acids. Trimming took 0 bases from V and 1 from J, leaving 7 bases between them. In germline, CDR1 is SGHDT, CDR2 YYEEEE. CDR3 sequence reads: CASSLGGRNTEAFF. In DNA, the CDR3 is TGTGCCAGCAGCTTGGGGGGGCGGAACACTGAAGCTTTCTTT.

The gene calls are TRBV7-6 and TRBJ2-1; 10 nucleotides agree with TRBD1. Germline-derived CDR1 and CDR2 are SGHVS and FNYEAQ. V was clipped by 4 bases and J by 7 bases; unmatched bases: 7. This CDR3 contains 15 residues. The CDR3 region is CASSSRQGAQNEQFF. CDR3 nucleotide sequence: TGTGCCAGCAGCTCCCGACAGGGGGCACAAAATGAGCAGTTCTTC.

The genes are TRBV19 and TRBJ2-3, with D tentatively TRBD1 (6 bases). This CDR3 contains 16 residues. The germline V gene has CDR1 LNHDA and CDR2 SQIVND (reference sequence). With 5 bases removed from V and 7 bases from J, the gap between germline ends came to 22 bases. The CDR3 region has the DNA TGTGCCAGTAGTTACATCCGGGACAAGGGACCGCATACGCAGTATTTT. It codes for CASSYIRDKGPHTQYF.

This clone was counted only a few times. The rearrangement joins TRBV29-1 to TRBJ1-2, with D perhaps TRBD1 (5 bases). The V end was cut by 3 bases, the J end by 7 bases, with 15 bases between. Germline assignment: CDR1 SQVTM and CDR2 ANQGSEA. This CDR3 is 13 amino acids long. The chain's CDR3 is CSVDWGDPFGYTF. In nucleotides, the CDR3 is TGCAGCGTTGATTGGGGCGACCCGTTTGGCTACACCTTC.

V usage is TRBV14 and J usage is TRBJ2-1; 10 positions agree with TRBD1. The CDR3 runs to 15 residues. V dropped 4 bases and J dropped 3; count of bases not matched to a gene: 3. Germline CDR1 is SGHDN and CDR2 is FVKESK. The CDR3 nucleotides are TGTGCCAGCAGCCCCCGGGACAGGGGCTACAATGAGCAGTTCTTC. Translating gives CASSPRDRGYNEQFF. The variable domain in full, completed from reference TRBV14 and TRBJ2-1, reads EAGVTQFPSHSVIEKGQTVTLRCDPISGHDNLYWYRRVMGKEIKFLLHFVKESKQDESGMPNNRFLAERTGGTYSTLKVQPAELEDSGVYFCASSPRDRGYNEQFFGPGTRLTVL.

The gene calls are TRBV25-1 and TRBJ2-6; D uncertain. The CDR3 has 17 amino acids. Trimming took off 1 base at V and 0 bases at J, with 10 bases between the two ends. Germline V gene sequence: CDR1 MGHDK, CDR2 SYGVNS. The CDR3 DNA reads TGTGCCAGCAGTGAATTGGGTGAGCACTCTGGGGCCAACGTCCTGACTTTC. It yields the protein CASSELGEHSGANVLTF. The full variable domain, completed using reference TRBV25-1 and TRBJ2-6, is EADIYQTPRYLVIGTGKKITLECSQTMGHDKMYWYQQDPGMELHLIHYSYGVNSTEKGDLSSESTVSRIRTEHFPLTLESARPSHTSQYLCASSELGEHSGANVLTFGAGSRLTVL.

Only one count was recorded for this clone. The chain links TRBV5-4 to TRBJ1-6; D remains ambiguous. The V and J ends lost 7 bases and 3 bases respectively, with 11 bases between them. The CDR3 is made up of 14 amino acids. Germline V CDR1 and CDR2: SGHNT, YYREEE (reference sequence). Written as DNA, the CDR3 is TGTGCCAGCCGGTATAAAGTCTATAATTCACCCCTCCACTTT. It translates to CASRYKVYNSPLHF.

This clone was found once. V is TRBV12-5 and J is TRBJ2-7; TRBD1 or TRBD2 may be the D gene (5 bases each). Germline V lookup: CDR1 LGHNT, CDR2 FRNRAP. Between the trimmed V and J ends, which lost 2 bases and 6 bases, there was a span of 8 bases. This CDR3 has 12 amino acids. The CDR3 is CASGLNGAEQYF. In DNA, the CDR3 is TGTGCTAGTGGTTTGAACGGGGCCGAGCAGTACTTC.

The gene calls are TRBV4-3 and TRBJ1-1; tentative D call: TRBD1 (5 bases). V lost 8 bases and J 2 bases, leaving 15 bases between the germline ends. The germline CDR1 and CDR2 sequences are LGHNA and YSLEER. This CDR3 region has 14 residues. CDR3 DNA: TGCGCCAGCGAGAATACGGGGGAAAACACTGAAGCTTTCTTT. Its protein is CASENTGENTEAFF.

The rearrangement joins TRBV4-1 to TRBJ1-2, with a possible D match to TRBD1 (6 bases). The V gene lost 3 bases and the J gene lost 6 bases, with 17 bases spanning the gap. This CDR3 has 15 residues. CDR1 is MGHRA, CDR2 YSYEKL, per germline. CDR3 DNA: TGCGCCAGCAGCCATTATTTGTGGGGGGCGAATGGCTACACCTTC. Encoded protein: CASSHYLWGANGYTF.

The chain combines TRBV2 with TRBJ2-5; D is unresolved. The V gene lost 3 bases and the J gene lost 2 bases, with 10 bases spanning the gap. CDR1 SNHLY and CDR2 FYNNEI come from the germline V gene. This CDR3 contains 14 residues. For the CDR3, the DNA is TGTGCCAGCAGTGATGGGCAGTCACAAGAGACCCAGTACTTC. Amino acids: CASSDGQSQETQYF.

This chain links TRBV10-2 with TRBJ2-7, with D perhaps matching TRBD1 or TRBD2 (5 bases each). The germline V gene has CDR1 WSHSY and CDR2 SAAADI. This CDR3 spans 15 amino acids. Trimming removed 3 bases at V and 2 bases at J, with 14 bases between. The CDR3 DNA reads as TGCGCCAGCAGTGATAATTGGGACGGAGCCTACGAGCAGTACTTC. Translation gives CASSDNWDGAYEQYF.

The J gene is TRBJ1-5, the V gene TRBV7-8; TRBD1 is a possible D gene (6 bases). CDR3 size: 15 residues. V was clipped by 5 bases and J by 2 bases, with 13 bases between them. CDR1 is SGHVS, CDR2 FQNEAQ, per germline. As DNA, the CDR3 is TGTGCCAGCAGCGCAGGGGTGGGCGGCAATCAGCCCCAGCATTTT. It translates to CASSAGVGGNQPQHF.

The rearrangement joins TRBV9 to TRBJ2-3; D not resolved. The CDR3 has 14 amino acids. V gave up 3 bases and J gave up 0 bases, with 8 bases separating them. Per the germline V gene, CDR1 is SGDLS and CDR2 is YYNGEE. In DNA, the CDR3 is TGTGCCAGCAGCGCAAAACTTAGCACAGATACGCAGTATTTT. Translating it yields CASSAKLSTDTQYF.

The rearrangement uses TRBV4-3 and TRBJ1-2; tentatively, D is TRBD1 (5 bases). Germline CDR1 is LGHNA and CDR2 is YSLEER. V dropped 1 base and J dropped 8 bases, with 20 bases sitting between them. The CDR3 is 16 amino acids. CDR3 protein: CASSQVFLGREVGYTF. The CDR3 bases are TGCGCCAGCAGCCAAGTATTTTTGGGCAGGGAAGTCGGCTACACCTTC.

This clone was seen a few times. This rearrangement joins TRBV19 to TRBJ2-7; D call uncertain. Germline V gene lookup returns CDR1 LNHDA and CDR2 SQIVND (reference sequence). This CDR3 is 14 amino acids long. V was shortened by 9 bases and J by 2 bases, with 17 bases between the two germline ends. As DNA, the CDR3 is TGTGCCAGCACTCCCGGGTCCGGACCCTACGAGCAGTACTTC. Translated, it gives CASTPGSGPYEQYF.

V and J are TRBV6-5 and TRBJ1-1; TRBD1 is a possible D gene (5 bases). This CDR3 is 13 amino acids long. Deletions cut 7 bases from V and 8 bases from J, with 17 bases between. In germline, CDR1 is MNHEY, CDR2 SVGAGI. CDR3 region: CASISAGGMEAFF. CDR3 nucleotide sequence: TGTGCCAGCATTAGCGCGGGGGGTATGGAAGCTTTCTTT.

This sequence joins TRBV7-8 and TRBJ1-5; D remains unclear. Trimming shortened V by 5 bases and J by 0 bases, and 2 bases separated the two germline ends. The germline gives CDR1 SGHVS, CDR2 FQNEAQ. This CDR3 contains 12 residues. In DNA form, the CDR3 reads TGTGCCAGCAGCGGTAGCAATCAGCCCCAGCATTTT. This encodes CASSGSNQPQHF.

This clone was counted once. The chain employs TRBV29-1 and TRBJ2-7; D uncertain. The CDR3 length is 12 residues. Germline V gene lookup returns CDR1 SQVTM and CDR2 ANQGSEA. Trimming stripped 5 bases from V and 2 bases from J, with 10 bases between. The CDR3 sequence: CSVRHGPYEQYF. The CDR3 nucleotides are TGCAGCGTTCGACACGGGCCCTACGAGCAGTACTTC.

V is TRBV29-1 and J is TRBJ2-1; D is undetermined. Trimming stripped 0 bases from V and 4 bases from J, with 13 bases between. CDR3 length: 15 amino acids. Germline V lookup: CDR1 SQVTM, CDR2 ANQGSEA. The CDR3 DNA sequence: TGCAGCGTTGAAGATCGTAACAGCCGTTACAATGAGCAGTTCTTC. It yields the protein CSVEDRNSRYNEQFF.

This clone was detected a few times. The chain combines TRBV4-3 with TRBJ1-4; 7 bases match TRBD1. The length of the CDR3 is 15 residues. Germline CDR1 LGHNA, CDR2 YSLEER. The junction had 9 bases not matched to a gene; V was cut back by 3 bases and J by 8 bases. The CDR3 DNA is TGCGCCAGCAGCCATGCCGACAGGGACCGAGAAAAACTGTTTTTT. Amino acids: CASSHADRDREKLFF.

V is TRBV19 and J is TRBJ2-1; 10 bases match TRBD1. Germline V lookup: CDR1 LNHDA, CDR2 SQIVND (reference sequence). This CDR3 has 13 amino acids. J lost 9 bases, V lost 1 base, and 0 bases had no gene match. As DNA, the CDR3 is TGTGCCAGTAGTATAGGGACAGGGGGTGAGCAGTTCTTC. Protein product: CASSIGTGGEQFF.